Reported below is one TCR beta chain. Which antigen it targets is not known. The sample holds no much larger clone one base away, and base qualities are not on file. Each donor gave one peripheral blood draw, roughly 0.12 L on average, collected into heparinised tubes. A BD FACSAria II and a panel including CD45RO, CCR7, CD25, CD127, CD95 and CD27 were used to sort naive, central memory, regulatory and stem cell-like memory CD4+ T cells. Every sorted population had a purity above 95%. PBMCs were separated immediately by Lymphoprep density gradient centrifugation and were stained directly, without being cultured. To minimize batch effects, samples were stained and sorted in pairs, one healthy donor with one patient per experiment. This specimen belongs to a study of beta chain features in type 1 diabetes (dated by TCRdb to 2016 to 2018). With respect to the entire study: Mean age, gender distribution, total cell number and subset yield were not different between patients and healthy donors. A total of 100 million to 110 million sorted cells were examined across all samples, and a strong correlation was observed between cell number per subset and RNA yield. The study compared the TCRB repertoires of sorted circulating CD4+ T cell subsets in recently diagnosed type 1 diabetes patients with those in matched healthy donors. Regulatory and stem cell-like memory subsets were obtained from only 8 patients and about 8 healthy donors, while naive and central memory subsets were obtained from all 30 or so donors. Study-wide conclusions, independent of this receptor: A moderate but significant shortening of TCRB CDR3 length was observed in type 1 diabetes patients in all four CD4+ subsets. Naive, central memory and regulatory TCRB repertoires appeared to be more alike among patients than among healthy donors. Patients with type 1 diabetes made fewer insertions and deleted more nucleotides at VDJ recombination sites, implying thymic rearrangement abnormalities. PCR might favor shorter templates, but patient and control samples were amplified and corrected together, so any skew would affect both groups equally. HLA sub-analyses involved small numbers of individuals, so any influence of HLA type on TCRB rearrangement remained unresolved. Because cDNA was sequenced instead of genomic DNA, highly expressing activated cells could be over-represented, though the groups showed no difference in activation or CD3 levels.

Sequences MNHEY (CDR1) and SVGAGI (CDR2) are obtained from the germline V gene. The CDR3 contains 13 residues, cysteine and phenylalanine counted. Only CDR3 DNA is held: 39 bases, read in frame from base 1. Trimming accounts for 5 bases at V and 7 bases at J, while the number of junction bases matched to no gene is 7. All of the isolated RNA was reverse transcribed with the High Capacity cDNA Reverse Transcription Kit, so expressed TCRB transcripts were sequenced. Deep immunoSEQ sequencing was performed on naive, central memory and regulatory T cell samples, with an average of roughly 4 million total reads per sample. Sorted cells were lysed in RLT buffer, and RNA was extracted using DNase-treated RNeasy Micro or Mini kits according to cell number. To prevent cross-contamination, each cell subset was processed individually, whereas patient and healthy donor samples were processed jointly. The immunoSEQ multiplex PCR was used to amplify TCRB sequences from cDNA, yielding 87-bp fragments that span the CDR3 region. Amplicons were sequenced on the Illumina HiSeq platform. The published analysis was carried out like this. PCR bias was computationally corrected using synthetic template baselines, reads within Hamming distance 2 were collapsed, and singletons that could not be merged were discarded. Reads were aligned against IMGT so that V, D and J genes, CDR3 length and insertions or deletions at six rearrangement sites could be assigned. Within each subset, clonotype counts were normalized to sorted cell number, and only after that were true diversity and Gini coefficients computed with the tcR R package. The overlap coefficient, calculated on TCRB nucleotide sequences, was used to quantify repertoire sharing. As a proxy for the pre-selection repertoire, out-of-frame TCRB sequences from naive cells were analyzed. TCRdb took over this immuneACCESS table, retaining in-frame rearrangements with V and J assigned. Such tables are incomplete; in checked studies, under half of the missing clones stem from an unresolved V gene, and the remainder is unexplained. That table supplies the V and J calls and clone size; D and trimming were determined from the DNA. The sample table lists 240,000 or so clones, about 14% of them with a count of one. Roughly 0.019% of the sample goes to the ten largest clones.

The clonotype originates from a man aged 25-40 years with type 1 diabetes. Sample: naive CD4+ T cells from blood. The sample's cell subset or site label, in plain terms: true naive CD4+ T cells. The rearrangement joined TRBV6-5 to TRBJ1-2; 7 nucleotides in the junction match TRBD1. The DNA reads TGTGCCAGCAGTCAACAGGGGCTCGGTGGCTACACCTTC. Translated, it reads CASSQQGLGGYTF.